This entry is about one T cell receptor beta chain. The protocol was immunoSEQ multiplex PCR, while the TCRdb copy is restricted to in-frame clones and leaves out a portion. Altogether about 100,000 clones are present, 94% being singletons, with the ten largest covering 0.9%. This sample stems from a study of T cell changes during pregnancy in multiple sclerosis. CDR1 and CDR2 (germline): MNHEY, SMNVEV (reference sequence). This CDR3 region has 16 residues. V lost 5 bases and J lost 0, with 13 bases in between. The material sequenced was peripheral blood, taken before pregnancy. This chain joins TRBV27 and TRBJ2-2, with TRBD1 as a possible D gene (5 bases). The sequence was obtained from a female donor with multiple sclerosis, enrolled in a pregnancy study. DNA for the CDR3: TGTGCCAGCAGTACCTACAGGACAACGAACACCGGGGAGCTGTTTTTT. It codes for CASSTYRTTNTGELFF.